These 30 T cell receptor beta chains share one sample of origin, sequenced in a study of T-cell reconstitution after alpha-beta-depleted transplantation in children. Unique molecular identifiers were incorporated into the prepared TCRbeta library. From the PCR reads, TCRdb called clonotypes with MiXCR, one entry per CDR3 protein. The table shows 190,000 or so distinct CDR3 sequences, with approximately 6.8% occurring only once. This sample comprised PBMCs, obtained before TCRalphabeta/CD19-depleted stem cell transplant. The origin of the receptors is a girl in the first two years of life with combined immunodeficiency, due to receive a stem cell transplant.

This clonotype was seen at least ten times. CDR3 in amino acids: CASSLVVTGYEQYF. In DNA, the CDR3 is TGTGCCAGCAGCTTAGTAGTCACAGGCTACGAGCAGTACTTC. This rearrangement joins TRBV7-9 to TRBJ2-7; D might be TRBD1 (5 bases). V lost 1 base and J 3 bases, leaving 10 bases between the germline ends. Looked up from germline, CDR1 is SEHNR and CDR2 is FQNEAQ (reference sequence). This CDR3 region has 14 residues.

The V call is TRBV4-3, the J call TRBJ1-1; tentative D call: TRBD1 (6 bases). The V gene's germline CDR1 is LGHNA and CDR2 YSLEER. V lost 5 bases and J lost 5, with 15 bases in between. The CDR3 loop spans 14 amino acids. The CDR3 here is CASSVVTGRTEAFF. The CDR3 region has the DNA TGCGCCAGCAGCGTCGTTACAGGGCGGACTGAAGCTTTCTTT.

Details on this clonotype: One junction end does not reproduce the germline sequence, and a read error may be involved. The chain has TRBV4-3 and TRBJ2-3; 15 bases are a match to TRBD2. This CDR3 contains 18 residues. CDR1 is LGHNA and CDR2 is YSLEER in the germline V gene. CDR3 bases: TGCGCCAGCAGCCCGGGACTAGCGGGGGGACTTAGCACATATACGCAGTATTTT. It specifies CASSPGLAGGLSTYTQYF.

This clonotype has at least ten counts. The chain combines TRBV6-2 or TRBV6-3 with TRBJ2-7, with D hard to call. V was shortened by 7 bases and J by 2 bases, with 21 bases between the two germline ends. This CDR3 comprises 16 residues. Per germline, CDR1 MNHEY and CDR2 SVGEGT. The CDR3 sequence is CASNTVWVSSTYEQYF. CDR3 DNA: TGTGCCAGCAATACGGTATGGGTATCGTCGACCTACGAGCAGTACTTC.

Only a few counts were recorded for this clonotype. The chain uses TRBV7-2 and TRBJ1-2; TRBD1 agrees at 10 bases. Germline trimming cut 4 bases from V and 5 bases from J; bases unmatched to any gene: 13. CDR3 length: 17 amino acids. CDR1 and CDR2 from the germline V gene are SGHTA and FQGNSA. The chain's CDR3 is CASSWGQGRGGVYGYTF. The DNA of the CDR3 is TGTGCCAGCAGCTGGGGACAGGGGAGGGGAGGGGTATATGGCTACACCTTC.

This clonotype was detected ten times or more. The V and J genes are TRBV4-3 and TRBJ2-1; no definite D call. V lost 0 bases, J lost 7 bases, and 16 bases lay in between. Germline CDR1 LGHNA, CDR2 YSLEER. The CDR3 loop spans 16 amino acids. For the CDR3, the DNA is TGCGCCAGCAGCCAAGATAATCTCAAGAATGGTAATGAGCAGTTCTTC. Translated, it gives CASSQDNLKNGNEQFF.

With regard to this clonotype: A read error may be the cause here, since a much bigger clone is one base away. The V and J genes are TRBV7-9 and TRBJ2-7, with D maybe TRBD1 (5 bases). Germline CDR1 and CDR2: SEHNR and FQNEAQ (reference sequence). CDR3 size: 12 residues. Trimming stripped 8 bases from V and 0 bases from J, with 8 bases between. The CDR3 coding sequence is TGTGCCAGCGGACAAACCTCCTACGAGCAGTACTTC. It codes for CASGQTSYEQYF.

The table lists this clonotype with many counts. The chain couples TRBV20-1 to TRBJ2-1, with D perhaps matching TRBD2 (6 bases). The CDR3 is 15 residues long. The V end was cut by 2 bases, the J end by 2 bases, with 13 bases between. Germline CDR1 reads DFQATT; CDR2 reads SNEGSKA (reference sequence). CDR3: CSARRDSRTYNEQFF. For the CDR3, the DNA is TGCAGTGCTAGAAGGGACTCGCGGACCTACAATGAGCAGTTCTTC.

This clonotype was recorded many times. The chain couples TRBV6-2 or TRBV6-3 to TRBJ2-7, with 9 bases that match TRBD1. The CDR3 runs to 15 residues. CDR1 and CDR2 (germline): MNHEY, SVGEGT. V was clipped by 2 bases and J by 4 bases; unmatched bases: 6. The chain's CDR3 is CASSYLPTGGYEQYF. The CDR3 DNA reads TGTGCCAGCAGTTACCTCCCGACAGGGGGTTACGAGCAGTACTTC.

The chain is built from TRBV6-1 and TRBJ2-3; 11 bases map to TRBD1. The V gene's germline CDR1 is MNHNS and CDR2 SASEGT. The V segment lost 7 bases and the J segment 3 bases; nucleotides outside the gene matches: 6. The CDR3 contains 15 residues. The CDR3 bases are TGTGCCAGCACCCGGACAGGGGGCAGTACAGATACGCAGTATTTT. It yields the protein CASTRTGGSTDTQYF.

This clonotype has a count of ten or more. J is TRBJ2-1 and V is TRBV2; tentatively, D is TRBD2 (7 bases). This CDR3 contains 16 residues. The germline gives CDR1 SNHLY, CDR2 FYNNEI. Trimming shortened V by 8 bases and J by 2 bases, and 19 bases separated the two germline ends. Written as DNA, the CDR3 is TGTGCCAGCGCGTCGGGGAGGGGGGGCCCCTACAATGAGCAGTTCTTC. Amino acids: CASASGRGGPYNEQFF.

This clonotype was counted at least ten times. This chain connects TRBV20-1 to TRBJ2-1; D might be TRBD2 (5 bases). From germline, CDR1 is DFQATT and CDR2 SNEGSKA (reference sequence). The CDR3 is made up of 15 amino acids. V was trimmed by 0 bases and J by 0 bases, leaving 9 bases between them. This CDR3 is CSAREAEDSYNEQFF. CDR3 in DNA: TGCAGTGCTAGAGAGGCGGAGGACTCCTACAATGAGCAGTTCTTC.

This clonotype was observed many times. The chain carries TRBV6-2 or TRBV6-3 and TRBJ1-2, with no clear D. Germline CDR1 MNHEY, CDR2 SVGEGT. The CDR3 is 16 residues long. V lost 5 bases, J lost 5 bases, and 21 bases lay in between. The CDR3 region is CASSPSPGRTIYGYTF. The CDR3 DNA sequence: TGTGCCAGCAGTCCCTCGCCGGGCAGAACTATTTATGGCTACACCTTC.

The sample holds many counts of this clonotype. The V and J genes are TRBV12-3 or TRBV12-4 and TRBJ2-1; D remains unclear. This CDR3 has 15 residues. With 3 bases removed from V and 6 bases from J, the gap between germline ends came to 15 bases. The CDR3 DNA follows: TGTGCCAGCAGTTTCAGGCTAGAAAGGAGCAATGAGCAGTTCTTC. This translates into CASSFRLERSNEQFF.

This clonotype was seen at least ten times. CDR3 nucleotide sequence: TGTGCCAGCAGTTCTGCCAGGGGTTCGGATACGCAGTATTTT. Its protein is CASSSARGSDTQYF. The gene calls are TRBV12-3 or TRBV12-4 and TRBJ2-3, with a possible D match to TRBD1 (6 bases). This CDR3 is 14 amino acids long. Trimming took 4 bases from V and 6 from J, leaving 14 bases between them.

This clonotype was counted many times. V gene TRBV20-1 combines with J gene TRBJ2-1, with D possibly matching TRBD1 (6 bases). Trimming stripped 6 bases from V and 9 bases from J, with 15 bases between. Germline-derived CDR1 and CDR2 are DFQATT and SNEGSKA (reference sequence). The CDR3 consists of 12 residues. DNA of the CDR3: TGCAGTGCCCCCCAACAGGGTGGTGAGCAGTTCTTC. Amino acid sequence: CSAPQQGGEQFF.

This clonotype was detected ten times or more. This sequence joins TRBV7-9 and TRBJ2-1, with 7 bases identical to TRBD1. The CDR3 has 16 amino acids. V gave up 6 bases and J gave up 1 base; unmatched junction bases: 9. Germline V gene data show CDR1 as SEHNR and CDR2 as FQNEAQ (reference sequence). The CDR3 sequence: CASRVPGTESYNEQFF. The CDR3 coding sequence is TGTGCCAGCAGGGTCCCCGGGACAGAGTCCTACAATGAGCAGTTCTTC.

There are many counts of this clonotype. J is TRBJ2-7 and V is TRBV28; no reliable D call. This CDR3 region has 14 residues. Looked up from germline, CDR1 is MDHEN and CDR2 is SYDVKM. Trimming removed 0 bases from V and 1 base from J, with 7 bases in between. The CDR3 spells CASSLWLRSYEQYF. The CDR3 bases are TGTGCCAGCAGTTTATGGTTGCGTTCCTACGAGCAGTACTTC.

This clonotype was seen a handful of times. This chain links TRBV7-2 with TRBJ1-1, with TRBD1 identical over 8 bases. Trimming took 1 base from V and 1 from J; bases not matched to a gene: 8. CDR1 and CDR2 from the germline V gene are SGHTA and FQGNSA. The CDR3 loop spans 17 amino acids. The CDR3 loop is CASSLVEVGQGNTEAFF. The CDR3 nucleotides read TGTGCCAGCAGCTTAGTCGAGGTAGGACAGGGGAACACTGAAGCTTTCTTT.

This clonotype was detected ten times or more. The chain recombines TRBV4-2 with TRBJ2-3; 10 bases line up with TRBD2. The CDR3 covers 15 residues. The trim removed 1 base at V and 14 bases at J, leaving 12 bases unmatched. The V gene's germline CDR1 is LGHNA and CDR2 YNFKEQ. The CDR3 here is CASSQGLLAGDRRYF. CDR3 DNA: TGTGCCAGCAGCCAAGGTTTGCTAGCGGGGGATCGCAGGTATTTT.

J is TRBJ2-5 and V is TRBV6-2 or TRBV6-3; 13 bases are a match to TRBD2. The CDR3 has 13 amino acids. Germline V CDR1 and CDR2: MNHEY, SVGEGT. Trimming removed 9 bases from V and 6 bases from J; junction bases left unmatched: 4. Here the CDR3 DNA reads TGTGCCAGAGGGACTAGCGGGACGAAGACCCAGTACTTC. Protein sequence: CARGTSGTKTQYF.

This clonotype showed up many times. The rearrangement links TRBV7-8 to TRBJ2-4; 7 bases match TRBD2. V lost 3 bases, J lost 5 bases, and 1 base stayed unmatched. This CDR3 region has 13 residues. CDR1 is SGHVS and CDR2 is FQNEAQ in the germline V gene. Written as DNA, the CDR3 is TGTGCCAGCAGCTTGGCGGGGGAAAACATTCAGTACTTC. This codes for CASSLAGENIQYF.

Concerning this clonotype itself: A much larger clone lies one base from this, so it may be a read error. The chain carries TRBV15 and TRBJ2-2, with D uncertain. Germline V gene data show CDR1 as LNHNV and CDR2 as YYDKDF (reference sequence). This CDR3 has 15 amino acids. CDR3 in DNA: TGTGCCACCAGCATTAAAGAGACAAACACCTGGGAGCTGTTTTTT. This codes for CATSIKETNTWELFF.

About this clonotype itself: An end of the junction does not agree with germline; a read error may underlie this. The chain is built from TRBV7-8 and TRBJ2-3, with D perhaps matching TRBD1 or TRBD2 (5 bases each). Germline assignment: CDR1 SGHVS and CDR2 FQNEAQ. The CDR3 totals 12 residues. This CDR3 reads CASSLGDRLWVF. In DNA, the CDR3 is TGTGCCAGCAGCTTAGGGGACCGTCTATGGGTTTTT.

This clonotype appeared many times. The rearrangement uses TRBV5-1 and TRBJ2-2; no definite D call. Germline CDR1 and CDR2: SGHRS and YFSETQ. The CDR3 runs 15 residues. Trimming left V 1 base short and J 4 bases short, with 11 bases between. CDR3 DNA: TGCGCCAGCAGCTTGAACCCGTCGGGCACCGGGGAGCTGTTTTTT. This sequence encodes CASSLNPSGTGELFF. The full variable domain, rest sourced from reference TRBV5-1 and TRBJ2-2, is KAGVTQTPRYLIKTRGQQVTLSCSPISGHRSVSWYQQTPGQGLQFLFEYFSETQRNKGNFPGRFSGRQFSNSRSEMNVSTLELGDSALYLCASSLNPSGTGELFFGEGSRLTVL.

This clonotype appeared many times. This CDR3 reads CSVEEGLETQYF. The CDR3 bases are TGCAGCGTTGAAGAAGGCTTGGAGACCCAGTACTTC. The chain couples TRBV29-1 to TRBJ2-5; D is unclear. Germline CDR1 and CDR2: SQVTM and ANQGSEA. The CDR3 contains 12 residues. V gave up 0 bases and J gave up 5 bases, with 7 bases separating them.

This clonotype has at least ten counts. V gene TRBV12-3 or TRBV12-4 combines with J gene TRBJ1-1; no reliable D call. The CDR3 has 10 amino acids. V was clipped by 8 bases and J by 4 bases, with 5 bases between them. This CDR3 reads CASLGTEAFF. The CDR3 DNA reads TGTGCCAGCTTAGGCACTGAAGCTTTCTTT.

This clonotype was seen at least ten times. This chain joins TRBV28 and TRBJ2-2; the match to TRBD2 covers 13 bases. The CDR3 loop spans 15 amino acids. Unmatched junction bases numbered 4, after V lost 6 bases and J lost 6 bases. Germline CDR1 MDHEN, CDR2 SYDVKM. In nucleotides, the CDR3 is TGTGCCAGCAGCCGAGGACTAGCGGGAGCCGGGGAGCTGTTTTTT. Protein: CASSRGLAGAGELFF. Supplemented by reference TRBV28 and TRBJ2-2, the full variable domain reads DVKVTQSSRYLVKRTGEKVFLECVQDMDHENMFWYRQDPGLGLRLIYFSYDVKMKEKGDIPEGYSVSREKKERFSLILESASTNQTSMYLCASSRGLAGAGELFFGEGSRLTVL.

This clonotype was seen at least ten times. This rearrangement joins TRBV20-1 to TRBJ1-5; no definite D call. This CDR3 spans 9 amino acids. Germline lookup yields CDR1 DFQATT and CDR2 SNEGSKA (reference sequence). This chain's CDR3 is CSQNQPQHF. The CDR3 nucleotides are TGCAGCCAAAATCAGCCCCAGCATTTT.

In its sample, this clonotype was seen a few times. The chain is built from TRBV4-3 and TRBJ2-1; 10 bases align to TRBD2. There are 15 residues in the CDR3. The V gene's germline CDR1 is LGHNA and CDR2 YSLEER. After removal of 3 bases from V and 4 bases from J, the junction contained 3 bases not matched to a gene. CDR3 sequence reads: CASSQGLARYNEQFF. Written as DNA, the CDR3 is TGCGCCAGCAGCCAGGGACTAGCGAGATACAATGAGCAGTTCTTC.